The present entry profiles one T cell receptor (beta chain) with its context. The data are from a study of long-term antiretroviral therapy in people with HIV. Trimming shortened V by 3 bases and J by 7 bases, and 10 bases separated the two germline ends. Germline CDR1 MRHNA, CDR2 SNTAGT. CDR3 length: 14 residues. Version v3.0 of the immunoSEQ assay ran at survey level. The table came from immunoSEQ multiplex PCR; TCRdb's copy has only in-frame clones and leaves some out. The sample carries approximately 12,000 clones, around 89% recorded once. This receptor was taken from a woman in her 40s with HIV. Sequenced material: unsorted PBMCs, taken 0.2 years before starting antiretroviral therapy. V gene TRBV6-4 combines with J gene TRBJ1-6; possibly TRBD1 for D (5 bases). The CDR3 bases are TGTGCCAGCAGTGAAGGGCAGGGCAATTCACCCCTCCACTTT. Amino acids: CASSEGQGNSPLHF.